The rows below give T cell receptor beta chains drawn from one sample of a study of cytomegalovirus exposure and HLA in healthy donors. Produced via immunoSEQ multiplex PCR; TCRdb's table is partial and in-frame only. This sample has about 120,000 clones; roughly 9% occur once, and the top ten carry 6% to 7.5%. The sample consisted of PBMCs. The receptors derive from a middle-aged woman in good health and CMV-seropositive. Both conserved end residues are part of each CDR3. Each record gives: V gene, clone size, CDR3 protein. Rows may omit the clone size; those that give it use once, few, many or a size class.

TRBV5-1 | few | CASSLIADSYEQYF
TRBV6-1 | - | CASNRRGVKLFF
TRBV19 | - | CASSMGQSKGEQYF
TRBV18 | - | CASSLGQGEAFF
TRBV6-6 | - | CASSSGGDYGYTF
TRBV7-9 | few | CASSKSGGDTEAFF
TRBV4-2 | - | CASSQIDRVGGEQFF
TRBV19 | once | CASSITSAQYNEHFF
TRBV5-4 | - | CASSLVGTSGGAGDTQYF
TRBV5-5 | - | CASSDRGDYGYTF
TRBV6-4 | few | CASSDGTGDYGYTF
TRBV14 | - | CASSQDNAGGNEKLFF
TRBV4-1 | few | CASSPLDSSGNTIYF
TRBV5-4 | few | CASSWKGAGNTIYF
TRBV4-2 | - | CASSPTPGEQETQYF
TRBV6-5 | - | CASSEKWPQHF
TRBV6-1 | - | CASSDGQIYGYTF
TRBV5-6 | few | CASSRDRVTGELFF
TRBV6-5 | - | CASSGTGIIDTQYF
TRBV18 | few | CASSKTGTGVYNEQFF
TRBV6-1 | few | CASSESRPRRNTEAFF
TRBV27 | few | CASSLYRTGGSETQYF
TRBV5-3 | - | CARSLGQGARDYGYTF
TRBV12-5 | - | CASGLTLDEQFF
TRBV19 | - | CASSSTGTSNQPQHF
TRBV14 | few | CASSQASPPISPLHF
TRBV5-1 | - | CASSFGGATSGNTIYF
TRBV6-5 | - | CASSYEIAYNQPQHF
TRBV5-6 | few | CASSLPEGAGGGYTF
TRBV5-4 | few | CASSLGIGGLGPGEQYF
TRBV7-9 | few | CASSLTSGGPLDTQYF
TRBV6-5 | - | CASSYGRVTEAFF
TRBV5-6 | few | CASSLRQGARGETQYF
TRBV19 | - | CASSRGGGYYNEQFF
TRBV5-1 | few | CASSAGQGSYEQYF
TRBV6-5 | - | CASSPRQYSNQPQHF
TRBV10-1 | - | CASSEGLSMYTDTQYF
TRBV27 | - | CASRGGAGVSYNEQFF
TRBV5-8 | few | CASSVDRNTEAFF
TRBV15 | - | CATSPDRIYGYTF
TRBV6-4 | - | CASSDSGGNTGELFF
TRBV2 | - | CASSPRQGWYQPQHF
TRBV30 | - | CAWRRGDWNTEAFF
TRBV12-5 | - | CASGLVPDRGPGYTF
TRBV25-1 | few | CASSEGFGQGTNTEAFF
TRBV19 | - | CASRIQGDTYNEQFF
TRBV6-5 | - | CASSYSPGPPTMGQFF
TRBV25-1 | - | CASSEYISGGRTEAFF
TRBV30 | - | CAWSKDRGLGYTF
TRBV6-4 | - | CASSDRTGRGYTF
TRBV5-4 | - | CASSRRDRRTGELFF
TRBV11-3 | - | CASSLGTKEKETQYF
TRBV10-1 | - | CASSEGRGRAEAFF
TRBV5-4 | - | CASSLEQTNTEAFF
TRBV6-1 | - | CASSEIAGHTEAFF